The following is a TCR beta chain sequence with its context. Antigen specificity is unknown. Clones were read by immunoSEQ multiplex PCR, and TCRdb kept only the in-frame ones, dropping some. The repertoire holds more than 120,000 clones, with roughly 88% as singletons. The CDR3 sequence is 18 residues long. The V end lost 4 bases, the J end lost 1 base, and 17 bases lay between the germline ends. The V gene's germline CDR1 is SNHLY and CDR2 FYNNEI. This specimen belongs to a study of T cell responses to AZD1222 COVID-19 vaccine. Whole-study findings and limits: Clonal diversity may have been underestimated, and the donors were mostly white British, with more females than males. After two AZD1222 doses, spike-specific TCR breadth and depth rose versus day 0.

This receptor was taken from an adult who received the MenACWY meningococcal vaccine as a control. The gene calls are TRBV2 and TRBJ1-6; the D gene is possibly TRBD1 (5 bases). The material sequenced was peripheral blood, taken 28 days after the second dose of the MenACWY control vaccine. This CDR3 reads CASSAYAGRVSYNSPLHF. The CDR3 DNA is TGTGCCAGCAGTGCCTATGCGGGACGAGTTTCCTATAATTCACCCCTCCACTTT.